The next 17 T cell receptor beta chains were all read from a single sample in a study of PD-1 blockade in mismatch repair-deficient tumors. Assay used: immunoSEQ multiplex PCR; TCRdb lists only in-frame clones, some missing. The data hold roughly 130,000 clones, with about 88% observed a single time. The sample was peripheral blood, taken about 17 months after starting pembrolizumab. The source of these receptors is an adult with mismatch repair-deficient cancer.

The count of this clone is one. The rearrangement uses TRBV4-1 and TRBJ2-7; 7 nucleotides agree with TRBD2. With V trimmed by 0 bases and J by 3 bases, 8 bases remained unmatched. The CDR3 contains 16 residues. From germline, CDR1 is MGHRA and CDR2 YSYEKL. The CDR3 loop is CASSQDPGTTSYEQYF. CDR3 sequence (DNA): TGCGCCAGCAGCCAAGACCCCGGGACTACAAGCTACGAGCAGTACTTC.

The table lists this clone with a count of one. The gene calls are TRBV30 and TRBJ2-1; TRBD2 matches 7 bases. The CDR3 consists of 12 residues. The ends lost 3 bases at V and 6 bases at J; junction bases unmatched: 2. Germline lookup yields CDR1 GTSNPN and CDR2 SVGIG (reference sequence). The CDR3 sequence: CAWSGRTNEQFF. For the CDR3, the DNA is TGTGCCTGGAGCGGGAGGACCAATGAGCAGTTCTTC.

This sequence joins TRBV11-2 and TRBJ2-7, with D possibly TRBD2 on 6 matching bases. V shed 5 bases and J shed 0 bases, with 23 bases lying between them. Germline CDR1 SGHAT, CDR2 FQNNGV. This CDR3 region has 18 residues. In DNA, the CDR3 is TGTGCCAGCAGCCACGGGGGTTCGGGGACTCCGAGCTCCTACGAGCAGTACTTC. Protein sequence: CASSHGGSGTPSSYEQYF. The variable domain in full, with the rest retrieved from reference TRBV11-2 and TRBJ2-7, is EAGVAQSPRYKIIEKRQSVAFWCNPISGHATLYWYQQILGQGPKLLIQFQNNGVVDDSQLPKDRFSAERLKGVDSTLKIQPAKLEDSAVYLCASSHGGSGTPSSYEQYFGPGTRLTVT.

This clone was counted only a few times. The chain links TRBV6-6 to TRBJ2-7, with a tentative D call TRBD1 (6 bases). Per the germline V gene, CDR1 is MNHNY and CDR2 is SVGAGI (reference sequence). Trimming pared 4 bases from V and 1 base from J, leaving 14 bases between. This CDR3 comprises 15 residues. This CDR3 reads CASSSSHRESYEQYF. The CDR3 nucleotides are TGTGCCAGCAGTTCAAGCCACAGGGAGTCCTACGAGCAGTACTTC.

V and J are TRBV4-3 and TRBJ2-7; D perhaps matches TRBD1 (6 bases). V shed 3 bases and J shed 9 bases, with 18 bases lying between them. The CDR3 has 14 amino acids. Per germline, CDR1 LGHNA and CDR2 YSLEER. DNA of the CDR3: TGCGCCAGCAGCCACGAGTCGGGCAGGGGCGGGCAGTACTTC. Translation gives CASSHESGRGGQYF.

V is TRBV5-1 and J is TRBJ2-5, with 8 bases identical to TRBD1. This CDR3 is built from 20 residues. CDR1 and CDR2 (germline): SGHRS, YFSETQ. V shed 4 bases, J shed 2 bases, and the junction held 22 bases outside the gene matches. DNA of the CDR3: TGCGCCAGCAGCCAAACCGGGACAGGACTATCCCCCCGATCGCAAGAGACCCAGTACTTC. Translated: CASSQTGTGLSPRSQETQYF.

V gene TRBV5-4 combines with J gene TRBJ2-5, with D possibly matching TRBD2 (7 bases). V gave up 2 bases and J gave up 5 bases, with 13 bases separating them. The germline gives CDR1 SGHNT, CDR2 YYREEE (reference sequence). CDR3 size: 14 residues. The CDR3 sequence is CASSLGGERETQYF. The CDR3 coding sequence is TGTGCCAGCAGCTTAGGGGGGGAGAGGGAGACCCAGTACTTC.

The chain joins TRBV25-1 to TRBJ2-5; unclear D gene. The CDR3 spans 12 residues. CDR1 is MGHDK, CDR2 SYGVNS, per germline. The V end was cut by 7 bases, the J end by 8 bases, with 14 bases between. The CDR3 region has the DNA TGTGCCAGCACCCCGGGCGATGGCACCCAGTACTTC. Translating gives CASTPGDGTQYF.

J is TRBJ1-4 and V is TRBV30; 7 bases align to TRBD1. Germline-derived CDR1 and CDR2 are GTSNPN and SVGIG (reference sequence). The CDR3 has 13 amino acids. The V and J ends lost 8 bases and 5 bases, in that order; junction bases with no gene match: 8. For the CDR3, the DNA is TGTGCCGGAAACAGGGGCCCCAATGAAAAACTGTTTTTT. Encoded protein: CAGNRGPNEKLFF.

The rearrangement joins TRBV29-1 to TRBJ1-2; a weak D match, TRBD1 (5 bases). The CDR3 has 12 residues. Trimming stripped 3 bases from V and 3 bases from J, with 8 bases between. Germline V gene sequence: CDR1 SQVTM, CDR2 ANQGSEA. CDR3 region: CSVDWGDYGYTF. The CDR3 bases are TGCAGCGTTGACTGGGGGGACTATGGCTACACCTTC.

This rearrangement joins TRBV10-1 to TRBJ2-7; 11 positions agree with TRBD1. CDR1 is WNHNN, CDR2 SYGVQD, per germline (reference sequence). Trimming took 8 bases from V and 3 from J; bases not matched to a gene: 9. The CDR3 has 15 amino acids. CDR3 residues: CASGSGTGGNYEQYF. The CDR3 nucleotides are TGCGCCAGCGGATCCGGGACAGGGGGAAACTACGAGCAGTACTTC.

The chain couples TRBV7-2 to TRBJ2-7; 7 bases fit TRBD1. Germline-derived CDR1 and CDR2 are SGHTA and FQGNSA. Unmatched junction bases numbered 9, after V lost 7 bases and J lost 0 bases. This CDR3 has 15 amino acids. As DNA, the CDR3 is TGTGCCAGCACCCCAGGAGACAGGGTCTCCTACGAGCAGTACTTC. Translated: CASTPGDRVSYEQYF.

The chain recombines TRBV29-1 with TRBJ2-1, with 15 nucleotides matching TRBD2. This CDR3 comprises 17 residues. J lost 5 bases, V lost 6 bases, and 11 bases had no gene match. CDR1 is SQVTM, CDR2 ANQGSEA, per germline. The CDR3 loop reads CSVSGLAGGHGDNEQFF. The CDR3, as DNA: TGCAGCGTGTCGGGACTAGCGGGAGGACACGGGGACAATGAGCAGTTCTTC.

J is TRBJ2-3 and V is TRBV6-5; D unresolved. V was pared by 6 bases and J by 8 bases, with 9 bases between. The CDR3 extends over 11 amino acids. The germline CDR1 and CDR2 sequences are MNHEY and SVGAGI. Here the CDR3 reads CASSRLGTQYF. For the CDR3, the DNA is TGTGCCAGCAGCCGTCTTGGTACGCAGTATTTT.

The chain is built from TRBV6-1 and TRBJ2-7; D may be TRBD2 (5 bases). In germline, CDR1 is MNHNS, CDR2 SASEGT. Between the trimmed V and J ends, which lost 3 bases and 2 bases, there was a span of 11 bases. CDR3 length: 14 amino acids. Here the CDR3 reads CASSDLALPYEQYF. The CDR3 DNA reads TGTGCCAGCAGTGATTTAGCGTTACCCTACGAGCAGTACTTC.

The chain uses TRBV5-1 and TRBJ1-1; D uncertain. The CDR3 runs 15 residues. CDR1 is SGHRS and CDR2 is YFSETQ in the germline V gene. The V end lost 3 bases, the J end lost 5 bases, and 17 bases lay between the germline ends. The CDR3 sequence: CASSSTGRGYTEAFF. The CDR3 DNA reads TGCGCCAGCAGCTCCACTGGTCGGGGATATACTGAAGCTTTCTTT. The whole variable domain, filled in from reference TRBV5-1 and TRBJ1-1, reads KAGVTQTPRYLIKTRGQQVTLSCSPISGHRSVSWYQQTPGQGLQFLFEYFSETQRNKGNFPGRFSGRQFSNSRSEMNVSTLELGDSALYLCASSSTGRGYTEAFFGQGTRLTVV.

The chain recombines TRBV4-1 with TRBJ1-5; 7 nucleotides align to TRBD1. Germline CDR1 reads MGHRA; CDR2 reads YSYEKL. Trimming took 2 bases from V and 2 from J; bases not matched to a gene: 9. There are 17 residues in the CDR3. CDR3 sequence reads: CASSQTGEGAGNQPQHF. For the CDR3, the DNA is TGCGCCAGCAGCCAAACAGGGGAGGGGGCTGGCAATCAGCCCCAGCATTTT.